A single sample gave rise to the 24 T cell receptor beta chains below, sequenced in a study of T cells in Graves' hyperthyroidism and ophthalmopathy (dated by TCRdb to the late 2010s). Library generation was performed with multiplex PCR. These reads were obtained on an Illumina HiSeq 2000. The TCR beta CDR3 regions were amplified from the RNA transcripts. For the first round of RT-PCR on the TCR CDR3, the HTBI primer set was used together with the Qiagen OneStep RT-PCR kit. TCRdb trimmed public reads at Q25 via fastp, called clones via MiXCR and kept in-frame beta chains. Duplicate CDR3 protein sequences are folded into a single record with the most common DNA and genes. The sample yields nearly 750,000 distinct CDR3 sequences; 35% were counted once. Clones ranked in the top ten supply less than 40% of the sample. The sequencing input was blood. Receptor source: a middle-aged woman with Graves' hyperthyroidism.

This clonotype has at least ten counts. The CDR3 protein is CASEQGAQIEAFF. The CDR3 DNA reads TGTGCCAGTGAACAGGGGGCGCAGATTGAAGCTTTCTTT. The V and J genes are TRBV7-9 and TRBJ1-1; 9 positions agree with TRBD1. Germline CDR1 and CDR2: SEHNR and FQNEAQ (reference sequence). The CDR3 runs 13 residues. Germline trimming cut 9 bases from V and 7 bases from J; bases unmatched to any gene: 9.

With regard to this clonotype: Given a much more abundant clone one base away, this may be a read error. The rearrangement joins TRBV7-9 to TRBJ2-7; D call uncertain. Trimming pared 4 bases from V and 3 bases from J, leaving 13 bases between. There are 14 residues in the CDR3. Germline assignment: CDR1 SEHNR and CDR2 FQNEAQ (reference sequence). CDR3 sequence: CASSSITQLYEQYF. The DNA for the CDR3 is TGTGCCAGCAGCTCGATCACACAGCTCTACGAGCAGTACTTC.

Ten or more counts support this clonotype. This chain joins TRBV20-1 and TRBJ2-7, with a possible D match to TRBD2 (6 bases). Germline V gene data show CDR1 as DFQATT and CDR2 as SNEGSKA (reference sequence). The V end was cut by 6 bases, the J end by 0 bases, with 18 bases between. There are 15 residues in the CDR3. Here the CDR3 reads CSAAPVAASSYEQYF. The CDR3, as DNA: TGCAGTGCCGCTCCTGTAGCGGCCAGCTCCTACGAGCAGTACTTC.

This clonotype was found a few times. This rearrangement joins TRBV4-3 to TRBJ1-1; D is perhaps TRBD1 (6 bases). Germline V gene lookup returns CDR1 LGHNA and CDR2 YSLEER. CDR3 length: 14 amino acids. Trimming removed 1 base from V and 3 bases from J, with 9 bases in between. The CDR3 coding sequence is TGCGCCAGCAGCCAAGGTTCAGGGGACACTGAAGCTTTCTTT. It is translated as CASSQGSGDTEAFF.

This clonotype was counted at least ten times. J is TRBJ1-1 and V is TRBV29-1, with D perhaps TRBD1 (6 bases). The germline gives CDR1 SQVTM, CDR2 ANQGSEA. CDR3 length: 12 residues. V was cut by 6 bases and J by 4 bases, with 12 bases left in between. CDR3 bases: TGCAGCGTAAACCCGGGGGCCACTGAAGCTTTCTTT. Its translation is CSVNPGATEAFF.

This clonotype was found many times. The V and J genes are TRBV4-1 and TRBJ2-7; D may be TRBD1 (6 bases). The CDR3 contains 15 residues. V lost 0 bases and J 2 bases, leaving 11 bases between the germline ends. The germline V gene encodes CDR1 MGHRA and CDR2 YSYEKL. The CDR3, as DNA: TGCGCCAGCAGCCAAGACACAGGGAGAGCCTACGAGCAGTACTTC. It is translated as CASSQDTGRAYEQYF.

The chain carries TRBV12-3 or TRBV12-4 and TRBJ1-2, with a possible D match to TRBD1 (6 bases). Trimming took off 1 base at V and 8 bases at J, with 17 bases between the two ends. The CDR3 length is 15 residues. The CDR3 sequence is CASSLGQGFPRGYTF. CDR3 DNA sequence: TGTGCCAGCAGTTTAGGCCAGGGGTTCCCTCGCGGCTACACCTTC.

The V call is TRBV29-1, the J call TRBJ2-7, with 7 bases aligning to TRBD2. Germline V gene lookup returns CDR1 SQVTM and CDR2 ANQGSEA. The V gene end was trimmed by 0 bases and the J gene end by 2 bases; junction bases not matched to a gene: 1. CDR3 size: 13 residues. CDR3 residues: CSVEDLAAYEQYF. The CDR3 DNA follows: TGCAGCGTTGAAGATCTAGCGGCCTACGAGCAGTACTTC.

This clonotype appeared many times. The chain employs TRBV4-3 and TRBJ2-7; D uncertain. Deletions cut 0 bases from V and 1 base from J, with 10 bases between. This CDR3 has 15 amino acids. CDR1 and CDR2 (germline): LGHNA, YSLEER. The CDR3 DNA reads TGCGCCAGCAGCCAAGATCTGAGGAGTTCCTACGAGCAGTACTTC. It translates to CASSQDLRSSYEQYF.

To note about this clonotype: The junction differs from germline at one of its ends, possibly a read error. The chain carries TRBV25-1 and TRBJ1-1, with 8 bases lining up with TRBD1. The CDR3 totals 14 residues. Germline assignment: CDR1 MGHDK and CDR2 SYGVNS. The CDR3 DNA is TGTGCCGGCAGGACAGGGTCCATGAACACTGAAGCTTTCTTT. Protein: CAGRTGSMNTEAFF. The full variable domain, its missing parts supplied by reference TRBV25-1 and TRBJ1-1, is EADIYQTPRYLVIGTGKKITLECSQTMGHDKMYWYQQDPGMELHLIHYSYGVNSTEKGDLSSESTVSRIRTEHFPLTLESARPSHTSQYLCAGRTGSMNTEAFFGQGTRLTVV.

This clonotype was found many times. The J gene is TRBJ2-2, the V gene TRBV7-8; TRBD2 might be the D (6 bases). The V gene's germline CDR1 is SGHVS and CDR2 FQNEAQ. The V end lost 5 bases, the J end lost 2 bases, and 15 bases lay between the germline ends. The CDR3 length is 16 residues. CDR3 sequence reads: CASSLSRGVNTGELFF. CDR3 in DNA: TGTGCCAGCAGCCTATCTCGCGGGGTTAACACCGGGGAGCTGTTTTTT.

The chain combines TRBV5-1 with TRBJ2-2; D uncertain. Germline assignment: CDR1 SGHRS and CDR2 YFSETQ. Trimming left V 3 bases short and J 15 bases short, with 15 bases between. The CDR3 has 12 residues. The CDR3 region is CASSWGLGGVFF. The DNA for the CDR3 is TGCGCCAGCAGCTGGGGTTTAGGCGGTGTGTTTTTT.

The V gene is TRBV25-1, the J gene TRBJ1-3; D remains ambiguous. Germline V gene sequence: CDR1 MGHDK, CDR2 SYGVNS. The CDR3 consists of 15 residues. V lost 9 bases and J lost 0, with 15 bases in between. This chain's CDR3 is CASLIRVASGNTIYF. CDR3 coding DNA: TGTGCCAGTTTGATAAGGGTGGCCTCTGGAAACACCATATATTTT.

The J gene is TRBJ1-2, the V gene TRBV7-2; D remains ambiguous. CDR1 SGHTA and CDR2 FQGNSA come from the germline V gene. The CDR3 length is 15 residues. The ends were cut back, 0 bases at V and 10 bases at J, with 18 bases in the middle. This CDR3 is CASSLASGSYPPYTF. CDR3 bases: TGTGCCAGCAGCTTAGCCTCCGGGTCCTACCCTCCCTACACCTTC.

This clonotype has a count of ten or more. The chain combines TRBV19 with TRBJ1-4, with TRBD1 matching 7 bases. From germline, CDR1 is LNHDA and CDR2 SQIVND (reference sequence). After removal of 7 bases from V and 4 bases from J, the junction contained 3 bases not matched to a gene. The CDR3 length is 13 residues. This CDR3 reads CASTQGGNEKLFF. Here the CDR3 DNA reads TGTGCCAGTACCCAGGGGGGTAATGAAAAACTGTTTTTT.

This clonotype was detected only a few times. The rearrangement uses TRBV11-3 and TRBJ2-7; D unclear. The J call may be mistaken, given a closer DNA end match to TRBJ2-1. Germline CDR1 SGHNT, CDR2 YENEEA. The CDR3 consists of 14 residues. The CDR3 nucleotides read TGTGCCAGCAGCTTAGATGGTAGTTACAATGAGCAGTTCTTC. Protein sequence: CASSLDGSYNEQFF.

V is TRBV7-2 and J is TRBJ2-5; 7 bases are shared with TRBD2. The germline CDR1 and CDR2 sequences are SGHTA and FQGNSA. V trimming: 0 bases; J trimming: 5 bases; junction bases outside the gene matches: 6. There are 15 residues in the CDR3. CDR3 sequence: CASSLAGGRRETQYF. In DNA form, the CDR3 reads TGTGCCAGCAGCTTAGCGGGAGGGCGCAGGGAGACCCAGTACTTC.

This clonotype was found many times. The chain links TRBV7-9 to TRBJ1-1; D uncertain. The germline V gene has CDR1 SEHNR and CDR2 FQNEAQ (reference sequence). V was shortened by 4 bases and J by 10 bases, with 16 bases between the two germline ends. This CDR3 has 13 residues. This CDR3 reads CASSSIRALGAFF. The DNA for the CDR3 is TGTGCCAGCAGCTCAATCCGTGCCCTGGGAGCTTTCTTT.

The chain joins TRBV7-2 to TRBJ2-5; 11 nucleotides match TRBD2. The CDR3 spans 18 residues. V lost 4 bases, J lost 0 bases, and 10 bases stayed unmatched. In germline, CDR1 is SGHTA, CDR2 FQGNSA. CDR3 in amino acids: CASSYSSGRYENQETQYF. In DNA form, the CDR3 reads TGTGCCAGCAGCTATTCTAGCGGGAGGTATGAGAACCAAGAGACCCAGTACTTC.

This chain links TRBV30 with TRBJ1-2, with D perhaps matching TRBD1 (5 bases). V was cut by 0 bases and J by 0 bases, with 8 bases left in between. This CDR3 is built from 14 residues. From germline, CDR1 is GTSNPN and CDR2 SVGIG (reference sequence). The CDR3 region has the DNA TGTGCCTGGAGTGTTACAGGACCTAACTATGGCTACACCTTC. Translation: CAWSVTGPNYGYTF.

This clonotype was picked up many times. The genes are TRBV10-3 and TRBJ1-1; TRBD1 agrees at 8 bases. The trim removed 4 bases at V and 9 bases at J, leaving 7 bases unmatched. Germline V gene data show CDR1 as ENHRY and CDR2 as SYGVKD. This CDR3 is 13 amino acids long. Here the CDR3 DNA reads TGTGCCATCAGTGGGACGGACAGGGAGAAAGCTTTCTTT. This encodes CAISGTDREKAFF.

The chain couples TRBV7-8 to TRBJ1-4; no clear D. V gave up 1 base and J gave up 8 bases, with 14 bases separating them. CDR1 and CDR2 from the germline V gene are SGHVS and FQNEAQ. CDR3 length equals 15 residues. In nucleotides, the CDR3 is TGTGCCAGCAGCTTAGTTGGACTAAACTACGAAAAACTGTTTTTT. Its protein is CASSLVGLNYEKLFF.

This clonotype was observed a few times. The J gene is TRBJ1-2, the V gene TRBV20-1; perhaps TRBD1 as D (5 bases). The CDR3 is 13 residues long. Germline values: CDR1 DFQATT, CDR2 SNEGSKA (reference sequence). Trimming shortened V by 7 bases and J by 2 bases, and 14 bases separated the two germline ends. The CDR3 loop is CSVMNEGNYGYTF. The CDR3 nucleotides read TGCAGTGTTATGAACGAGGGGAACTATGGCTACACCTTC.

Here the CDR3 reads CSGQTGTGGQETQYF. The CDR3 DNA follows: TGCAGCGGTCAGACCGGGACAGGGGGCCAAGAGACCCAGTACTTC. This sequence joins TRBV29-1 and TRBJ2-5; 11 bases align to TRBD1. J gave up 1 base and V 7 bases, and 8 bases lay outside the gene matches. CDR3 length equals 15 residues. CDR1 and CDR2 (germline): SQVTM, ANQGSEA.